The clone carrying this TCR beta chain has just a few counts. V was shortened by 1 base and J by 2 bases, with 14 bases between the two germline ends. CDR3 length equals 17 residues. Germline V gene lookup returns CDR1 SGHVS and CDR2 FQNEAQ. These data are taken from a study of human T cells and chemical hapten exposure. Background on the study: The use of 2% DPC on roughly 2 cm by roughly 2 cm of upper inner arm skin constituted sensitization.

Unique molecular identifiers were attached to individual cDNA molecules during library preparation. In the study's own analysis: Counts of TCRs in each sample centred on a median of about 99,000 and extended from approximately 25,000 to 650,000. From the RACE reads, TCRdb called clonotypes with MiXCR, one entry per CDR3 protein. The V and J calls reflect TCRdb's pipeline rather than the authors' work. Among 75,000 to 90,000 distinct CDR3 sequences listed, roughly 7.1% were seen once. Time point specified: patch test 1, 2 weeks after DPC sensitization. Treatment indicated: therapeutic diphenylcyclopropenone sensitization with weekly scalp DPC.

The sample in question was whole blood, obtained in connection with sensitization to the hapten diphenylcyclopropenone (DPC). This receptor was identified in a woman in her 30s with alopecia areata. Some clones in this sample may be carry-over from other donors' samples. The rearrangement joins TRBV7-8 to TRBJ1-4, with unresolved D. CDR3 nucleotides: TGTGCCAGCAGCTTAGGGCAAAACGACTGGACTAATGAAAAACTGTTTTTT. Translating it yields CASSLGQNDWTNEKLFF.